A selection of T cell receptor beta chains follows, all from one sample in a study of CD8 T cells in ankylosing spondylitis. TCRdb re-analysed the 5' RACE reads in MiXCR, keeping a single row per CDR3 protein. The sample records around 130,000 distinct CDR3 sequences, roughly 7.3% being singletons. What was sequenced was blood, either unsorted or a sorted T cell fraction (not recorded which). The source of these receptors is a male donor with ankylosing spondylitis or in good health (not recorded which). The CDR3 runs from the conserved cysteine through the conserved F or W. The D gene is left open where the match is weak. The size entry is marked missing in some rows and otherwise reads once, few, many or a size class.

j_gene	v_gene	d_gene	abundance	CDR3nt	CDR3aa
TRBJ1-3	TRBV12-3/TRBV12-4	-	many	TGTGCCAGCAGGGGAGGAACCTTCAGGGTTTCTGGAAACACCATATATTTT	CASRGGTFRVSGNTIYF
TRBJ2-2	TRBV2	TRBD1	many	TGTGCCAGCAGGCCCGGGACAGTGAACACCGGGGAGCTGTTTTTT	CASRPGTVNTGELFF
TRBJ1-2	TRBV29-1	TRBD1	many	TGCAGCGTTGAAGGGCAGGGGGCCTATGGCTACACCTTC	CSVEGQGAYGYTF
TRBJ2-7	TRBV25-1	-	many	TGTGCCAGCAGTGAAAAAGCAGAAACGACCTACGAGCAGTACTTC	CASSEKAETTYEQYF
TRBJ1-3	TRBV20-1	TRBD1	-	TGCAGTGCTAGAGTTGGGGGACAGGGGCTCTCTGGAAACACCATATATTTT	CSARVGGQGLSGNTIYF
TRBJ2-5	TRBV9	-	many	TGTGCCAGCAGCGTAAAGAGTACTAATGTTGGGACCCAGTACTTC	CASSVKSTNVGTQYF
TRBJ1-2	TRBV2	TRBD1	many	TGTGCCAGCAGGACAGGGGACGGCTACACCTTC	CASRTGDGYTF
TRBJ2-1	TRBV24-1	TRBD1	many	TGTGCCACCAGTGATTTTTTTACACCGGGACAGGGAAGTCATGAGCAGTTCTTC	CATSDFFTPGQGSHEQFF
TRBJ2-3	TRBV5-4	TRBD2	many	TGTGCCAGCAGCTTGGCCGGCGTAGCGGGAGGGCCTAAAGATACGCAGTATTTT	CASSLAGVAGGPKDTQYF
TRBJ2-5	TRBV28	TRBD1	many	TGTGCCAGCAGTCCGGACAGGGATCTACAAGAGACCCAGTACTTC	CASSPDRDLQETQYF
TRBJ1-1	TRBV20-1	-	many	TGCAGCGGGGGGGAGGCCGACACTGAAGCTTTCTTT	CSGGEADTEAFF
TRBJ2-2	TRBV7-2	-	many	TGTGCCAGCAGCTTCACAGGGCTCACCGGGGAGCTGTTTTTT	CASSFTGLTGELFF
TRBJ2-5	TRBV29-1	-	many	TGCAGCGTTGGGGGCAGGGTCTATAGGGAGACCCAGTACTTC	CSVGGRVYRETQYF
TRBJ1-2	TRBV20-1	TRBD1	many	TGCAGTGCCCACCCAATGGGACAGGCGACCTATGGCTACACCTTC	CSAHPMGQATYGYTF
TRBJ2-1	TRBV5-1	TRBD2	many	TGCGCCAGCAGCTTGGCCACTAGCGGGTTTTACAATGAGCAGTTCTTC	CASSLATSGFYNEQFF
TRBJ2-7	TRBV5-1	-	many	TGTGCCAGCAGCTTAGGATACGAGCAGTACTTC	CASSLGYEQYF
TRBJ2-3	TRBV10-3	TRBD2	once	TGTGCCATCAGGGCCAGCGGGGGGGCCCTCCCAGATACGCAGTATTTT	CAIRASGGALPDTQYF
TRBJ2-5	TRBV7-6	-	many	TGTGCCATTGGGGGGTACCAAGAGACCCAGTACTTC	CAIGGYQETQYF
TRBJ2-1	TRBV29-1	-	many	TGCAGTGATTTTATAGATCCCCCCTACAATGAGCAGTTCTTC	CSDFIDPPYNEQFF
TRBJ1-4	TRBV12-3/TRBV12-4	-	many	TGTGCCAGCAGTACGTCCGAGAGGGGTTGGAATGAAAAACTGTTTTTT	CASSTSERGWNEKLFF
TRBJ2-5	TRBV12-3/TRBV12-4	TRBD2	-	TGTGCCAGCAGTAATAGCGGGAGAGTGGAGACCCAGTACTTC	CASSNSGRVETQYF
TRBJ1-1	TRBV15	-	many	TGTGCCACCAGCAGAGATTTGTATGCTGAAGCTTTCTTT	CATSRDLYAEAFF
TRBJ2-3	TRBV7-9	TRBD1	many	TGTGCCAGCACCGAGGACAGGGGGTTGACAGATACGCAGTATTTT	CASTEDRGLTDTQYF
TRBJ2-7	TRBV28	TRBD1	many	TGTGCCAGCAGGACCCCCGGGACAGGGGGCCACGAGCAGTACTTC	CASRTPGTGGHEQYF
TRBJ1-2	TRBV28	-	few	TGTGCCAGCAGTTTTCGGGGGGTTTCTGGCTACACCTTC	CASSFRGVSGYTF
TRBJ2-7	TRBV18	-	once	TGTGCCAGCTCACCACCCAGGGGTATCGGCGAGCAGTACTTC	CASSPPRGIGEQYF
TRBJ2-2	TRBV19	-	many	TGTGCCAGTACCCCGCGGAGCCCTGGGGATATGAACACCGGGGAGCTGTTTTTT	CASTPRSPGDMNTGELFF
TRBJ2-7	TRBV12-3/TRBV12-4	TRBD1	many	TGTGCCAGCAGTTTGCTAGGGACAGGGAGGAACGAGCAGTACTTC	CASSLLGTGRNEQYF
TRBJ1-4	TRBV20-1	TRBD1	few	TGCAGTGCTGCCAGGGGGCTTGACGAAAAACTGTTTTTT	CSAARGLDEKLFF
TRBJ2-1	TRBV4-1	TRBD2	many	TGCGCCAGCAGCCCCACTGGCGGGGGCTACAATGAGCAGTTCTTC	CASSPTGGGYNEQFF
TRBJ2-5	TRBV5-1	TRBD2	many	TGCGCCAGCAGCTTGTTGGTAGCGGGAGGTCAAGAGACCCAGTACTTC	CASSLLVAGGQETQYF
TRBJ2-2	TRBV11-3	-	many	TGTGCCAGCAGCTTATGGGACGGGGGGAACACCGGGGAGCTGTTTTTT	CASSLWDGGNTGELFF
TRBJ2-3	TRBV3-1	TRBD2	many	TGTGCCAGCAGTTCCAGAATACTAGCGGAGGAACCTCACACAGATACGCAGTATTTT	CASSSRILAEEPHTDTQYF
TRBJ2-5	TRBV20-1	-	many	TGCAGTGCTGAAAGACTAGTGGGAGAGACCCAGTACTTC	CSAERLVGETQYF
TRBJ2-7	TRBV18	-	-	TGTGCCAGCTCACCACTCGGACAGAACTACGAGCAGTACTTC	CASSPLGQNYEQYF
TRBJ2-7	TRBV27	TRBD1	-	TGTGCCAGCAGTTCAGGACAGGGGGTTCTGGAGCAGTACTTC	CASSSGQGVLEQYF
TRBJ2-1	TRBV12-3/TRBV12-4	-	few	TGTGCCATCGGGACGGGGGGCGACAATGAGCAGTTCTTC	CAIGTGGDNEQFF
TRBJ1-5	TRBV20-1	TRBD1	many	TGCAGTGCTAAACGACGACAGGGGTTGGTCAATCAGCCCCAGCATTTT	CSAKRRQGLVNQPQHF
TRBJ2-1	TRBV12-3/TRBV12-4	-	many	TGTGCCAGCAGCCCTCTAGATGAGCAGTTCTTC	CASSPLDEQFF
TRBJ1-1	TRBV7-9	-	many	TGTGCCAGCAGCCCCCCTGGGTGGAAAGCTTTCTTT	CASSPPGWKAFF
TRBJ1-2	TRBV7-2	-	many	TGTGCCAGCAGCTTAGCGCCCGGCTACACCTTC	CASSLAPGYTF
TRBJ2-7	TRBV7-9	TRBD1	few	TGTGCCAGCAGCCCTAGGACAGGGGAACGCGAGCAGTACTTC	CASSPRTGEREQYF
TRBJ2-4	TRBV5-1	TRBD2	many	TGCGCCAGCAGCTCTGGGGGGGTAGCCAAAAACATTCAGTACTTC	CASSSGGVAKNIQYF
TRBJ2-7	TRBV28	-	many	TGTGCCAGCAGTGGACGGGACGGTTACTACGAGCAGTACTTC	CASSGRDGYYEQYF
TRBJ1-1	TRBV10-2	-	few	TGCGCCAGCAGTGAGTTCGGGGGGGCCGACACTGAAGCTTTCTTT	CASSEFGGADTEAFF
TRBJ2-2	TRBV5-1	TRBD1	many	TGCGCCAGCAGCGGGGGACAGGCGAACACCGGGGAGCTGTTTTTT	CASSGGQANTGELFF
TRBJ2-1	TRBV28	-	many	TGTGCCAGCCCTCCCGTGGGCGCAACCTACAATGAGCAGTTCTTC	CASPPVGATYNEQFF
TRBJ1-5	TRBV6-1	-	-	TGTGCCAGCAGTAGGGGCTTTTCGGATCAGCCCCAGCATTTT	CASSRGFSDQPQHF
TRBJ2-7	TRBV12-3/TRBV12-4	TRBD2	many	TGTGCCAGCAGTTTTCGGGCTAGCGGGACCTACGAGCAGTACTTC	CASSFRASGTYEQYF